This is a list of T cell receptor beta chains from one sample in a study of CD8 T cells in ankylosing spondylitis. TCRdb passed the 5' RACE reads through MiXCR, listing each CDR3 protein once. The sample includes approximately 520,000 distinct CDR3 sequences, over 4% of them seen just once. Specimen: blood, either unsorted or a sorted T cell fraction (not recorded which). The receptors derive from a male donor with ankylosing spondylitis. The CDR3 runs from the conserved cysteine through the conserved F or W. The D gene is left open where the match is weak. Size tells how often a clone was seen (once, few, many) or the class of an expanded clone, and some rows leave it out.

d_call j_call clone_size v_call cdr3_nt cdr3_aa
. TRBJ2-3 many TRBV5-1 TGCGCCAGCAGCTGGGGGACCCCGACAGATACGCAGTATTTT CASSWGTPTDTQYF
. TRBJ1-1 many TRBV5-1 TGCGCCAGCAGCTTGCTGGGATACACTGAAGCTTTCTTT CASSLLGYTEAFF
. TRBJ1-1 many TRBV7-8 TGTGCCAGCAGCTGGTCCGTCCGGGGAGGGAACACTGAAGCTTTCTTT CASSWSVRGGNTEAFF
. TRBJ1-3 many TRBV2 TGTGCCAGCAGCCAGGACGGAAACACCATATATTTT CASSQDGNTIYF
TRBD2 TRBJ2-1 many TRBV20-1 TGCAGTGCTCGGCGCGGGAGGGGACTAAGGAATGAGCAGTTCTTC CSARRGRGLRNEQFF
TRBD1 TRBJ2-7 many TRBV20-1 TGCAGTGCTAGATTAGGGACAGGGGGCTACGAGCAGTACTTC CSARLGTGGYEQYF
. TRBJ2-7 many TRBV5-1 TGCGCCAGCAGCTTGGACCAGACAGGATCCTACGAGCAGTACTTC CASSLDQTGSYEQYF
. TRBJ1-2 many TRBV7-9 TGTGCCAGCAGCCCCGTTTTTGACCGGGTTTATGGCTACACCTTC CASSPVFDRVYGYTF
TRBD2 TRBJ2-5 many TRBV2 TGTGCCAGCAGCTCCGGGACTAGCGTTCGGGAGACCCAGTACTTC CASSSGTSVRETQYF
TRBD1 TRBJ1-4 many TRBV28 TGTGCCAGCGGGACAGGAGAAAAACTGTTTTTT CASGTGEKLFF
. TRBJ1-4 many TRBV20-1 TGCAGTGCCCTAGGGGGGGGGAACCGTCCTAATGAAAAACTGTTTTTT CSALGGGNRPNEKLFF
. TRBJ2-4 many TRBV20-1 TGCAGTGCTAGTAGGCCGGGAGCCAAAAACATTCAGTACTTC CSASRPGAKNIQYF
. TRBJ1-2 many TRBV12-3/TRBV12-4 TGTGCCAGCAGTTTTTCCCCAATCCCCTATGGCTACACCTTC CASSFSPIPYGYTF
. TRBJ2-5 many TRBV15 TGTGCCACCAGCAGAGATAAAGGGAGGCTACAGACCCAGTACTTC CATSRDKGRLQTQYF
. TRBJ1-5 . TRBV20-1 TGCAGTGCTAGCGGAGGGGCGATTAGCAATCAGCCCCAGCATTTT CSASGGAISNQPQHF
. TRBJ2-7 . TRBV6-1 TGTGCCAGCAGCCTTGACGGACCTCCGAACGAGCAGTACTTC CASSLDGPPNEQYF
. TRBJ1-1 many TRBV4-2 TGTGCCAGCAGCCAAGATCCTTCTGAAGCTTTCTTT CASSQDPSEAFF
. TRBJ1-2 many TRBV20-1 TGCAGTGCTAAGGACAGAGGTACGGGACGCTATGGCTACACCTTC CSAKDRGTGRYGYTF
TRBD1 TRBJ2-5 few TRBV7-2 TGTGCCAGCAGCCTCTCCGGGACAGGGGGGAAGACCCAGTACTTC CASSLSGTGGKTQYF
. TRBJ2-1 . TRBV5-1 TGCGCCAGCAGCCAGCGGGTCTACAATGAGCAGTTCTTC CASSQRVYNEQFF
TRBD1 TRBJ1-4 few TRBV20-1 TGCAGTGCCCCGACAGGGGGCGGTGAAAAACTGTTTTTT CSAPTGGGEKLFF
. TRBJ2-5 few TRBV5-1 TGCGCCAGCAGCTTACTAGGACACCAAGAGACCCAGTACTTC CASSLLGHQETQYF
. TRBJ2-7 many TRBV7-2 TGTGCCAGCAGCCGTGGACACAATAGCTACGAGCAGTACTTC CASSRGHNSYEQYF
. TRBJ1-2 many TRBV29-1 TGCAGCGTTGCTTGGCAGGACGACTATGGCTACACCTTC CSVAWQDDYGYTF
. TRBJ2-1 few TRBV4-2 TGTGCCAGCAGCCAAGAATTCAGGGTTAACAATGAGCAGTTCTTC CASSQEFRVNNEQFF
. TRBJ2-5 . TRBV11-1 TGTGCCAGCAGCTTAGTTGGTCCGCGAACAGGACCTCAAGAGACCCAGTACTTC CASSLVGPRTGPQETQYF